A single sample gave rise to the 14 T cell receptor beta chains below, sequenced in a study of T-cell memory formation after mild COVID-19. Via MiXCR, TCRdb re-called the 5' RACE reads, giving one row per CDR3 protein. The sample consists of 250,000 to 400,000 distinct CDR3 sequences, 14% of them appearing once. Sample: PBMCs or a T cell subset sorted from them (not recorded which). The receptors shown here come from a man aged 18-30 years who had mild COVID-19 (a few samples of this study predate the infection). Cell type and time point are not known.

The chain uses TRBV7-6 and TRBJ2-7; the D is unclear. The CDR3 extends over 13 amino acids. Trimming left V 1 base short and J 0 bases short, with 4 bases between. CDR1 and CDR2 from the germline V gene are SGHVS and FNYEAQ. In DNA, the CDR3 is TGTGCCAGCAGCTTAGAGCGCTCCTACGAGCAGTACTTC. Its translation is CASSLERSYEQYF.

This clonotype has just a few counts. V and J are TRBV20-1 and TRBJ2-1; TRBD2 matches at 11 bases. The CDR3 has 15 amino acids. The germline V gene encodes CDR1 DFQATT and CDR2 SNEGSKA (reference sequence). With 4 bases clipped from V and 3 bases from J, the junction kept 5 bases outside the gene matches. The DNA of the CDR3 is TGCAGTGCTACGACGGGACTAGCGGACTACAATGAGCAGTTCTTC. It yields the protein CSATTGLADYNEQFF.

This clonotype has just a few counts. This chain joins TRBV15 and TRBJ2-5; unclear D gene. From germline, CDR1 is LNHNV and CDR2 YYDKDF (reference sequence). Trimming stripped 0 bases from V and 5 bases from J, with 10 bases between. This CDR3 is built from 14 residues. The CDR3, as DNA: TGTGCCACCAGCAGAGATCGGAGTAGGGAGACCCAGTACTTC. It yields the protein CATSRDRSRETQYF. The full variable domain, completed using reference TRBV15 and TRBJ2-5, is DAMVIQNPRYQVTQFGKPVTLSCSQTLNHNVMYWYQQKSSQAPKLLFHYYDKDFNNEADTPDNFQSRRPNTSFCFLDIRSPGLGDTAMYLCATSRDRSRETQYFGPGTRLLVL.

There are many counts of this clonotype. This chain links TRBV2 with TRBJ1-5; D is undetermined. The CDR3 loop spans 14 amino acids. Deletions cut 4 bases from V and 5 bases from J, with 12 bases between. Germline-derived CDR1 and CDR2 are SNHLY and FYNNEI. In nucleotides, the CDR3 is TGTGCCAGCAGTGGCCCCTCCGCGTATCAGCCCCAGCATTTT. Translated, it gives CASSGPSAYQPQHF.

The chain is built from TRBV7-9 and TRBJ2-4, with D perhaps given as TRBD1 or TRBD2 (5 bases each). The CDR3 covers 14 residues. The V gene lost 4 bases and the J gene lost 2 bases, with 9 bases spanning the gap. Germline V CDR1 and CDR2: SEHNR, FQNEAQ (reference sequence). Here the CDR3 DNA reads TGTGCCAGCAGCTCCCCGGGACCCAAAAACATTCAGTACTTC. It is translated as CASSSPGPKNIQYF. Filled out from reference TRBV7-9 and TRBJ2-4, the complete variable domain reads DTGVSQNPRHKITKRGQNVTFRCDPISEHNRLYWYRQTLGQGPEFLTYFQNEAQLEKSRLLSDRFSAERPKGSFSTLEIQRTEQGDSAMYLCASSSPGPKNIQYFGAGTRLSVL.

This clonotype was seen only a few times. The chain is built from TRBV20-1 and TRBJ2-3; TRBD2 matches at 8 bases. J lost 2 bases, V lost 3 bases, and 7 bases had no gene match. The CDR3 contains 15 residues. CDR1 is DFQATT, CDR2 SNEGSKA, per germline (reference sequence). The CDR3 DNA reads as TGCAGTGCTAGGGGTGGTAGCGGGAACACAGATACGCAGTATTTT. Translation: CSARGGSGNTDTQYF.

As to this clonotype: Mismatch with germline at one junction end may stem from a read error. This sequence joins TRBV14 and TRBJ2-1, with 10 bases identical to TRBD1. The CDR3 is made up of 19 amino acids. Germline CDR1 and CDR2: SGHDN and FVKESK. DNA for the CDR3: TGTGCCAGCAGCGGTATAACAGGGAAGACAGGGGGCTCCTACAATGAGCAGTTATTC. Translating gives CASSGITGKTGGSYNEQLF.

This clonotype was counted at least ten times. This sequence joins TRBV25-1 and TRBJ1-3; 7 nucleotides match TRBD1. CDR3 size: 15 residues. The germline V gene has CDR1 MGHDK and CDR2 SYGVNS. V trimming: 3 bases; J trimming: 5 bases; junction bases outside the gene matches: 7. CDR3 sequence reads: CASSDLRGGRNTIYF. The CDR3 DNA follows: TGTGCCAGCAGTGACCTCAGGGGGGGCAGAAACACCATATATTTT.

This clonotype was counted between two and nine times. This rearrangement joins TRBV7-2 to TRBJ2-2; tentatively, D is TRBD1 (6 bases). The CDR3 extends over 17 amino acids. In germline, CDR1 is SGHTA, CDR2 FQGNSA. Between the trimmed V and J ends, which lost 3 bases and 1 base, there was a span of 15 bases. The CDR3 DNA reads TGTGCCAGCAGCTTCGGACAGCTAAACTGGAACACCGGGGAGCTGTTTTTT. This codes for CASSFGQLNWNTGELFF.

The chain couples TRBV12-3 or TRBV12-4 to TRBJ2-3; D perhaps matches TRBD2 (6 bases). This CDR3 has 13 amino acids. Between the trimmed V and J ends, which lost 6 bases and 1 base, there was a span of 8 bases. The CDR3 sequence is CASRDYRTDTQYF. The CDR3 DNA is TGTGCCAGCAGGGACTACCGCACAGATACGCAGTATTTT.

This clonotype was observed a handful of times. The chain links TRBV4-1 to TRBJ2-3; 9 positions agree with TRBD2. After removal of 1 base from V and 4 bases from J, the junction contained 6 bases not matched to a gene. The CDR3 covers 16 residues. CDR1 is MGHRA and CDR2 is YSYEKL in the germline V gene. In DNA form, the CDR3 reads TGCGCCAGCAGCCAAGTGCGGGGGGGCCTTTCAGATACGCAGTATTTT. The encoded protein is CASSQVRGGLSDTQYF.

V gene TRBV5-1 combines with J gene TRBJ1-2; 10 nucleotides agree with TRBD1. The CDR3 covers 16 residues. Germline CDR1 SGHRS, CDR2 YFSETQ. V was pared by 4 bases and J by 4 bases, with 10 bases of the junction left unmatched. The CDR3 spells CASSAGTGDLSYGYTF. As DNA, the CDR3 is TGCGCCAGCAGCGCAGGGACAGGGGATTTAAGCTATGGCTACACCTTC.

This clonotype was seen more than once but under ten times. The CDR3 here is CASSLGVGELFF. Written as DNA, the CDR3 is TGTGCCAGCAGTTTGGGGGTCGGGGAGCTGTTTTTT. The chain joins TRBV12-3 or TRBV12-4 to TRBJ2-2; D possibly uses TRBD1 or TRBD2 (5 bases each). Trimming pared 3 bases from V and 7 bases from J, leaving 6 bases between. CDR3 length: 12 amino acids.

This clonotype was detected only a few times. The chain employs TRBV18 and TRBJ2-5; D ambiguous. This CDR3 contains 13 residues. Trimming removed 3 bases from V and 4 bases from J, with 9 bases in between. Per germline, CDR1 KGHSH and CDR2 LQKENI. CDR3 loop: CASSPKNAETQYF. The CDR3 nucleotides are TGTGCCAGCTCACCCAAAAATGCAGAGACCCAGTACTTC.